This is a list of T cell receptor beta chains from one sample in a study of cytomegalovirus exposure and HLA in healthy donors. Repertoires were generated with immunoSEQ multiplex PCR, while TCRdb's copy carries only in-frame clones and drops some. Among 75,000 to 100,000 clones, about 70% were seen once, and the ten largest hold roughly 13%. Source material: PBMCs. Every receptor here comes from a woman in her 70s in good health and CMV-seropositive. Each CDR3 is given with its conserved first and last residue. D genes are given only for firm matches. Not every row has a clone size; where given, it reads once, few, many or a size class.

V gene: TRBV29-1
D gene: NA
J gene: TRBJ1-2
clone size: NA
CDR3 DNA: TGCAGCGTGGGTTTAGGGGGATCCAACTATGGCTACACCTTC
CDR3 protein: CSVGLGGSNYGYTF

V gene: TRBV7-2
D gene: NA
J gene: TRBJ2-5
clone size: NA
CDR3 DNA: TGTGCCAGCAGCCAAGACAGAAGAGAGCAGTACTTC
CDR3 protein: CASSQDRREQYF

V gene: TRBV11-2
D gene: NA
J gene: TRBJ1-4
clone size: few
CDR3 DNA: TGTGCCAGCACCTCCGCGGGAAGACTGTTTTTT
CDR3 protein: CASTSAGRLFF

V gene: TRBV11-2
D gene: NA
J gene: TRBJ2-3
clone size: NA
CDR3 DNA: TGTGCCAGCAGCTTAGAGATAGGGGGGGGTTCTAGCACAGATACGCAGTATTTT
CDR3 protein: CASSLEIGGGSSTDTQYF

V gene: TRBV7-8
D gene: TRBD1
J gene: TRBJ1-3
clone size: NA
CDR3 DNA: TGTGCCAGCAGCTACGGACAGGGGCCCCCTCGCTCTGGAAACACCATATATTTT
CDR3 protein: CASSYGQGPPRSGNTIYF

V gene: TRBV5-6
D gene: TRBD2
J gene: TRBJ2-1
clone size: NA
CDR3 DNA: TGTGCCCCGCGACCGACTACCGGGACTAGCGGGGAATACAATGAGCAGTTCTTC
CDR3 protein: CAPRPTTGTSGEYNEQFF

V gene: TRBV10-1
D gene: NA
J gene: TRBJ2-7
clone size: NA
CDR3 DNA: TGCGCCAGCAGTAGCGGAGGTCTTGACGAGCAGTACTTC
CDR3 protein: CASSSGGLDEQYF

V gene: TRBV27
D gene: TRBD2
J gene: TRBJ2-7
clone size: NA
CDR3 DNA: TGTGCCAGCAGTTTATCTTTGACTAGCGGGGGATTCTCCTACGAGCAGTACTTC
CDR3 protein: CASSLSLTSGGFSYEQYF

V gene: TRBV6-1
D gene: NA
J gene: TRBJ2-4
clone size: NA
CDR3 DNA: TGTGCCAGCAGTGATTTTTACCGGGAGCCGACGGACATTCAGTACTTC
CDR3 protein: CASSDFYREPTDIQYF

V gene: TRBV18
D gene: TRBD1
J gene: TRBJ2-5
clone size: NA
CDR3 DNA: TGTGCCAGCTCACCTTGGGACAGGAGCCAGGAGACCCAGTACTTC
CDR3 protein: CASSPWDRSQETQYF

V gene: TRBV10-3
D gene: NA
J gene: TRBJ1-1
clone size: NA
CDR3 DNA: TGTGCCATCAGTGGGATGAAAAGGGGTTTCACTGAAGCTTTCTTT
CDR3 protein: CAISGMKRGFTEAFF

V gene: TRBV5-4
D gene: TRBD2
J gene: TRBJ2-3
clone size: NA
CDR3 DNA: TGTGCCAGCAGCTTACCTAGCGGGGGGATCGATACGCAGTATTTT
CDR3 protein: CASSLPSGGIDTQYF